One TCR beta chain is described in this entry. The entry originates in a study of regulatory T cells in long-lasting Graves disease. Noted time point: persistent/refractory GD, antithyroid drugs over 5 years with positive TRAb. PBMC RNA was the source of the TCR library. Relying on iRepertoire HTBI primers and Arm-PCR of CDR3 regions, the team built TCR beta libraries. Original processing methods: Segment identification across samples yielded some 63 TRBV and 14 TRBJ segments. MiXCR, applied by TCRdb to the multiplex PCR reads, yields one record per CDR3 protein. The V and J calls and clone size come from TCRdb's table, not from the authors' own analysis. This repertoire shows around 400,000 distinct CDR3 sequences, 20% to 25% found once; its top ten account for 28%. The clonotype comes from a woman between 40 and 55 years old with Graves disease. The specimen was peripheral blood mononuclear cells (PBMCs), collected when the disease was refractory, from a patient treated with antithyroid drugs.

CDR3 protein: CSARDLGGSPYEQYF. In DNA, the CDR3 is TGCAGTGCTAGAGATTTAGGGGGGTCCCCCTACGAGCAGTACTTC. The rearrangement joins TRBV20-1 to TRBJ2-7; D may be TRBD1 or TRBD2 (6 bases each). The CDR3 length is 15 residues. Germline V CDR1 and CDR2: DFQATT, SNEGSKA (reference sequence). The V end lost 0 bases, the J end lost 2 bases, and 14 bases lay between the germline ends.